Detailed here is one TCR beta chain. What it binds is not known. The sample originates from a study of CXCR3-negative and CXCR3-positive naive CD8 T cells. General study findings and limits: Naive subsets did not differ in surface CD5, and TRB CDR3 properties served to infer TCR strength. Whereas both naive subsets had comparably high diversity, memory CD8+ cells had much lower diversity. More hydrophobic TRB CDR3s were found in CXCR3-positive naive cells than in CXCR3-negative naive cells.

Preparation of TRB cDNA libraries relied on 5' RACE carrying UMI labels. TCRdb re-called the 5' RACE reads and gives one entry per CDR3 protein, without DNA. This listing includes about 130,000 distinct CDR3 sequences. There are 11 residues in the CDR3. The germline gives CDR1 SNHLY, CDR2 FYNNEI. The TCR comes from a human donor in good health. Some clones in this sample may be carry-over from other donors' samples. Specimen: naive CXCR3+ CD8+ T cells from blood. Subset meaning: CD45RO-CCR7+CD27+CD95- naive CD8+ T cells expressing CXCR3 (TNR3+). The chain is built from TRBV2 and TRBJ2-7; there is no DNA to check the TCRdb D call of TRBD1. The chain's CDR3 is CASSGRGEQYF. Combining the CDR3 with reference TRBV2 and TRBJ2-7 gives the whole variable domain EPEVTQTPSHQVTQMGQEVILRCVPISNHLYFYWYRQILGQKVEFLVSFYNNEISEKSEIFDDQFSVERPDGSNFTLKIRSTKLEDSAMYFCASSGRGEQYFGPGTRLTVT.